The next 9 T cell receptor beta chains were all read from a single sample in a study of graft-versus-host responses after intestinal transplantation (TCRdb year 2021). The time point label, read with the paper, signifies: cells obtained before transplantation from donor or recipient. Mixed lymphocyte reactions plated approximately 200,000 CFSE-labeled pre-transplant responders with approximately 200,000 irradiated violet-dye-labeled stimulators and were cultured for approximately six days. The method behind the library was the immunoSEQ multiplex PCR assay. TCRdb holds this immuneACCESS table with in-frame rearrangements only. Some clones are missing; in checked studies, unresolved V genes explain under half, and the rest has no known cause. This sample holds about 12,000 clones; around 30% were observed only once. The top ten constitute about 3.4% of the sample. The source material was alloreactive CD8+ T cells from a mixed lymphocyte reaction culture, sampled before intestinal transplant. The cell subset or site label on this specimen signifies: CFSE-low proliferating T cells sorted from roughly six-day pre-transplant mixed lymphocyte reaction (GvH or HvG direction). These receptors were obtained from a human patient who received an intestinal transplant.

In this sample, this clone turned up a few times. The rearrangement uses TRBV11-1 and TRBJ1-2; unclear D gene. V was shortened by 1 base and J by 1 base, with 7 bases between the two germline ends. This CDR3 spans 14 amino acids. CDR1 is SGHAT, CDR2 FQDESV, per germline (reference sequence). The CDR3 DNA follows: TGTGCCAGCAGCTTAGGGACGGATAACTATGGCTACACCTTC. The encoded protein is CASSLGTDNYGYTF.

This chain links TRBV19 with TRBJ1-5; 10 bases align to TRBD1. J was trimmed by 0 bases and V by 5 bases; bases with no gene match: 22. CDR1 and CDR2 from the germline V gene are LNHDA and SQIVND (reference sequence). The CDR3 runs 22 residues. CDR3 sequence: CASSAQPGQGNLTGYSNQPQHF. The CDR3, as DNA: TGTGCCAGTAGTGCCCAGCCGGGACAGGGGAACCTTACGGGCTATAGCAATCAGCCCCAGCATTTT.

The chain employs TRBV5-1 and TRBJ2-3; D call uncertain. From germline, CDR1 is SGHRS and CDR2 YFSETQ. This CDR3 region has 11 residues. V was pared by 1 base and J by 6 bases, with 3 bases between. In DNA form, the CDR3 reads TGCGCCAGCAGCTTGTACGATACGCAGTATTTT. This gives the protein CASSLYDTQYF.

This clone is medium-sized in the sample. This chain joins TRBV28 and TRBJ1-4; 8 bases are shared with TRBD1. Germline V CDR1 and CDR2: MDHEN, SYDVKM. V gave up 6 bases and J gave up 6 bases; unmatched junction bases: 3. This CDR3 is 13 amino acids long. CDR3 sequence: CASSDRGYEKLFF. CDR3 bases: TGTGCCAGCAGCGACAGGGGTTATGAAAAACTGTTTTTT.

This clone has just a few counts. The gene calls are TRBV2 and TRBJ2-2; D unresolved. Germline V gene lookup returns CDR1 SNHLY and CDR2 FYNNEI. V lost 3 bases and J lost 3, with 8 bases in between. This CDR3 has 14 amino acids. CDR3 sequence (DNA): TGTGCCAGCAGTGACAGAATTTACACCGGGGAGCTGTTTTTT. This translates into CASSDRIYTGELFF.

This chain uses TRBV6-5 with TRBJ2-7; D gene ambiguous. Trimming stripped 6 bases from V and 3 bases from J, with 12 bases between. The CDR3 spans 13 residues. CDR1 and CDR2 from the germline V gene are MNHEY and SVGAGI. The CDR3 reads CASSLGSYYEQYF. The CDR3 DNA reads as TGTGCCAGCAGCCTCGGGTCCTACTACGAGCAGTACTTC.

This clone was picked up a small number of times. The rearrangement uses TRBV27 and TRBJ2-7; perhaps TRBD1 as D (6 bases). This CDR3 is built from 16 residues. Germline lookup yields CDR1 MNHEY and CDR2 SMNVEV (reference sequence). V was pared by 0 bases and J by 6 bases, with 18 bases between. CDR3: CASSLSGARPTLEQYF. The CDR3 coding sequence is TGTGCCAGCAGTTTATCGGGGGCCCGGCCAACTCTCGAGCAGTACTTC.

This clone was detected a few times. The V call is TRBV6-5, the J call TRBJ1-3; 9 nucleotides line up with TRBD1. With V trimmed by 5 bases and J by 2 bases, 4 bases remained unmatched. In germline, CDR1 is MNHEY, CDR2 SVGAGI. The CDR3 runs to 15 residues. The CDR3 sequence is CASSKTGGPGNTIYF. CDR3 coding DNA: TGTGCCAGCAGTAAAACAGGGGGCCCTGGAAACACCATATATTTT.

There are a few counts of this clone. The chain uses TRBV5-4 and TRBJ2-3; 10 bases are shared with TRBD2. The CDR3 runs to 15 residues. Germline values: CDR1 SGHNT, CDR2 YYREEE (reference sequence). The junction had 4 bases not matched to a gene; V was cut back by 2 bases and J by 4 bases. CDR3: CASSFSSGSSDTQYF. The CDR3 nucleotides read TGTGCCAGCAGCTTTTCTAGCGGGAGCTCAGATACGCAGTATTTT.